One sample yielded the 16 T cell receptor beta chains listed below, sequenced in a study of pediatric ulcerative colitis. Data came from immunoSEQ multiplex PCR; TCRdb stores just in-frame clones and leaves some out. The profile shows about 64,000 clones, around 80% of them singletons. The material sequenced was blood. These receptor sequences come from a boy aged 5 to 17 with moderate ulcerative colitis.

The chain combines TRBV27 with TRBJ2-7; 7 bases match TRBD2. The J segment lost 4 bases and the V segment lost 2 bases, leaving 8 bases of the junction unmatched. Germline CDR1 MNHEY, CDR2 SMNVEV (reference sequence). This CDR3 contains 15 residues. The CDR3 protein is CASSLQAPAGYEQYF. The CDR3 DNA sequence: TGTGCCAGCAGTTTACAAGCTCCAGCGGGGTACGAGCAGTACTTC.

This chain joins TRBV4-1 and TRBJ2-7; no definite D call. V was cut by 4 bases and J by 2 bases, with 12 bases left in between. Per germline, CDR1 MGHRA and CDR2 YSYEKL. This CDR3 has 14 amino acids. The CDR3, as DNA: TGCGCCAGCAGCCGCGGCGGCCAGGCCTACGAGCAGTACTTC. This encodes CASSRGGQAYEQYF.

For the CDR3, the DNA is TGTGCCAGCGGGAAAGCGGGGGGCTCCTACGAGCAGTACTTC. As protein: CASGKAGGSYEQYF. The chain uses TRBV7-2 and TRBJ2-7; TRBD2 aligns across 9 bases. The length of the CDR3 is 14 residues. Germline CDR1 is SGHTA and CDR2 is FQGNSA. V lost 8 bases and J lost 0; bases outside the gene matches: 5.

The rearrangement joins TRBV27 to TRBJ1-2; 7 bases are shared with TRBD1. This CDR3 is built from 16 residues. Looked up from germline, CDR1 is MNHEY and CDR2 is SMNVEV (reference sequence). The V gene end was trimmed by 6 bases and the J gene end by 7 bases; junction bases not matched to a gene: 17. This chain's CDR3 is CASSPLGDTGARGYTF. DNA for the CDR3: TGTGCCAGCAGCCCACTTGGGGACACAGGGGCACGTGGCTACACCTTC.

V and J are TRBV19 and TRBJ2-2; TRBD1 matches 7 bases. The CDR3 has 16 amino acids. The V gene's germline CDR1 is LNHDA and CDR2 SQIVND (reference sequence). V shed 1 base and J 5 bases; nucleotides not matched to a gene: 7. The CDR3 nucleotides are TGTGCCAGTAGTATAGCAAGGGGGCGAGGGACCGGGGAGCTGTTTTTT. This gives the protein CASSIARGRGTGELFF.

The chain links TRBV6-6 to TRBJ1-2; D is ambiguous. The CDR3 spans 13 residues. Germline CDR1 and CDR2: MNHNY and SVGAGI (reference sequence). V was clipped by 0 bases and J by 2 bases, with 4 bases between them. This chain's CDR3 is CASSYSRNYGYTF. CDR3 nucleotides: TGTGCCAGCAGTTACTCGAGGAACTATGGCTACACCTTC.

The chain is built from TRBV18 and TRBJ1-2; 8 nucleotides match TRBD1. This CDR3 contains 13 residues. Looked up from germline, CDR1 is KGHSH and CDR2 is LQKENI. With V trimmed by 4 bases and J by 4 bases, 2 bases remained unmatched. Here the CDR3 DNA reads TGTGCCAGCTCACTGGACAGGGCCTATGGCTACACCTTC. This sequence encodes CASSLDRAYGYTF.

The V gene is TRBV25-1, the J gene TRBJ2-5; D remains ambiguous. The CDR3 is 13 amino acids. Germline CDR1 and CDR2: MGHDK and SYGVNS. V was pared by 2 bases and J by 3 bases, with 7 bases between. In DNA, the CDR3 is TGTGCCAGCAGTGAAAATCTAAAAGAGACCCAGTACTTC. It is translated as CASSENLKETQYF.

J is TRBJ2-7 and V is TRBV9, with 9 bases fitting TRBD1. Germline values: CDR1 SGDLS, CDR2 YYNGEE. The V and J ends lost 3 bases and 4 bases, in that order; junction bases with no gene match: 8. This CDR3 has 15 residues. The CDR3: CASSARDRDHYEQYF. The CDR3 DNA reads TGTGCCAGCAGCGCCAGGGACAGGGACCATTACGAGCAGTACTTC.

The chain recombines TRBV5-1 with TRBJ2-3; 8 bases fit TRBD1. The CDR3 contains 14 residues. Germline CDR1 reads SGHRS; CDR2 reads YFSETQ. The V gene end was trimmed by 5 bases and the J gene end by 2 bases; junction bases not matched to a gene: 4. The CDR3 region is CASRDREDTDTQYF. CDR3 nucleotide sequence: TGCGCCAGCAGGGACAGGGAGGACACAGATACGCAGTATTTT.

J is TRBJ2-6 and V is TRBV15, with D possibly being TRBD1 or TRBD2 (5 bases each). CDR1 is LNHNV and CDR2 is YYDKDF in the germline V gene (reference sequence). CDR3 length: 20 residues. V lost 1 base, J lost 0 bases, and 19 bases lay in between. The CDR3 region has the DNA TGTGCCACCAGCAGAGTTCCCCGGGACCCCCCTCTCTCTGGGGCCAACGTCCTGACTTTC. This codes for CATSRVPRDPPLSGANVLTF.

The rearrangement uses TRBV5-6 and TRBJ2-3, with 10 bases matching TRBD2. Germline-derived CDR1 and CDR2 are SGHDT and YYEEEE. V shed 5 bases and J 2 bases; nucleotides not matched to a gene: 14. The CDR3 runs to 18 residues. CDR3 residues: CASRDGLAAPRNTDTQYF. CDR3 in DNA: TGTGCCAGCAGGGATGGACTAGCGGCCCCTCGTAACACAGATACGCAGTATTTT.

The V and J genes are TRBV9 and TRBJ2-3; D is unresolved. This CDR3 region has 18 residues. The germline V and J ends were trimmed by 0 bases and 0 bases, with 17 bases remaining between them. Germline-derived CDR1 and CDR2 are SGDLS and YYNGEE. In nucleotides, the CDR3 is TGTGCCAGCAGCGTAGGTCAGAACCCACACAGAAGCACAGATACGCAGTATTTT. It translates to CASSVGQNPHRSTDTQYF. Complete variable domain (other parts from reference TRBV9 and TRBJ2-3): DSGVTQTPKHLITATGQRVTLRCSPRSGDLSVYWYQQSLDQGLQFLIQYYNGEERAKGNILERFSAQQFPDLHSELNLSSLELGDSALYFCASSVGQNPHRSTDTQYFGPGTRLTVL.

V and J are TRBV5-1 and TRBJ1-4; D gene ambiguous. The V end lost 6 bases, the J end lost 2 bases, and 20 bases lay between the germline ends. Germline loops: CDR1 SGHRS, CDR2 YFSETQ. CDR3 length: 17 residues. CDR3 DNA sequence: TGCGCCAGCACCGTTAAAGGGAGGAGGCTCACTAATGAAAAACTGTTTTTT. Translation gives CASTVKGRRLTNEKLFF. The full variable domain, completed using reference TRBV5-1 and TRBJ1-4, is KAGVTQTPRYLIKTRGQQVTLSCSPISGHRSVSWYQQTPGQGLQFLFEYFSETQRNKGNFPGRFSGRQFSNSRSEMNVSTLELGDSALYLCASTVKGRRLTNEKLFFGSGTQLSVL.

The V call is TRBV19, the J call TRBJ1-2; D ambiguous. Trimming removed 8 bases from V and 6 bases from J, with 10 bases in between. Germline CDR1 and CDR2: LNHDA and SQIVND (reference sequence). This CDR3 has 11 residues. CDR3 protein: CASRLMNGYTF. CDR3 coding DNA: TGTGCCAGTCGGCTCATGAATGGCTACACCTTC.

CDR3 sequence reads: CASSYSRRGAGGYTF. CDR3 nucleotides: TGTGCCAGCAGTTACTCCAGACGGGGGGCAGGTGGCTACACCTTC. The chain carries TRBV6-5 and TRBJ1-2, with a tentative D call TRBD1 (6 bases). The CDR3 totals 15 residues. Trimming took 0 bases from V and 7 from J, leaving 15 bases between them. The germline CDR1 and CDR2 sequences are MNHEY and SVGAGI.